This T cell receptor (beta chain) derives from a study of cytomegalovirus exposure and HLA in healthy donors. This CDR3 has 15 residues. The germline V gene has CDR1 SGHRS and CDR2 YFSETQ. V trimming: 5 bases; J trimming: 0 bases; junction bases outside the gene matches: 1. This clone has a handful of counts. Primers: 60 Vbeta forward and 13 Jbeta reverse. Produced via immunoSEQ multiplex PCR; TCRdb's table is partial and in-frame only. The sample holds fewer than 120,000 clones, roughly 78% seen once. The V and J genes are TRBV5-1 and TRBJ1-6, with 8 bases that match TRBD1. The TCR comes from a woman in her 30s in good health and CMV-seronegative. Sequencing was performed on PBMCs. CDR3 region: CASRTGDSYNSPLHF. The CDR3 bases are TGCGCCAGCAGGACAGGGGACTCCTATAATTCACCCCTCCACTTT.